These T cell receptor beta chains were read from a single sample in a study of blood T cells in healthy people across ages. TCRdb used MiXCR to reprocess the 5' RACE reads, holding one entry per CDR3 protein. The table records some 1,800,000 distinct CDR3 sequences, 35% to 50% of them present only once. The sequenced sample consisted of blood. The receptor set was obtained from a human donor in good health. CDR3s include the opening cysteine and the closing phenylalanine or tryptophan. D genes are given only for firm matches. Clone size is shown for a subset of rows, as once, few, many or a class of expanded clone.

length	V	D	J	size	CDR3	DNA
15	TRBV7-8	.	TRBJ2-5	.	CASSIPGRIQETQYF	TGCGCCAGCAGCATACCCGGGAGAATCCAAGAGACCCAGTACTTC
13	TRBV29-1	TRBD1	TRBJ2-1	few	CSAVTGYLGEQFF	TGCAGCGCCGTGACAGGGTACCTGGGTGAGCAGTTCTTC
13	TRBV7-9	.	TRBJ1-2	.	CASSFDGGDGYTF	TGTGCCAGCAGCTTTGACGGGGGTGATGGCTACACCTTC
15	TRBV3-1	TRBD2	TRBJ2-4	.	CASSQTSGRPNIQYF	TGTGCCAGCAGCCAGACTAGCGGGCGGCCTAACATTCAGTACTTC
15	TRBV28	TRBD2	TRBJ2-3	.	CASSFGGGATDTQYF	TGTGCCAGCAGTTTTGGCGGGGGGGCGACAGATACGCAGTATTTT
15	TRBV11-2	TRBD2	TRBJ2-2	.	CASSPPGGIGGELFF	TGTGCCAGCAGCCCCCCGGGGGGGATCGGCGGGGAGCTGTTTTTT
15	TRBV11-2	TRBD1	TRBJ1-2	.	CASSWGQSPFYGYTF	TGTGCCAGCAGCTGGGGACAGAGCCCTTTCTATGGCTACACCTTC
17	TRBV6-2/TRBV6-3	TRBD2	TRBJ2-1	few	CASSSPPGLGSYNEQFF	TGTGCCAGCAGTTCCCCTCCGGGACTAGGGTCCTACAATGAGCAGTTCTTC
18	TRBV4-2	TRBD1	TRBJ1-6	.	CASSLFETDRVIFSPLHF	TGTGCCAGCAGCCTTTTCGAAACGGACAGGGTAATATTTTCACCCCTCCACTTT
13	TRBV20-1	TRBD1	TRBJ1-5	few	CSARVDRHQPQHF	TGCAGTGCTAGAGTGGACAGGCATCAGCCCCAGCATTTT
14	TRBV6-1	.	TRBJ2-7	many	CASSEQTATYEQYF	TGTGCCAGCAGTGAACAGACAGCCACCTACGAGCAGTACTTC
16	TRBV12-3/TRBV12-4	.	TRBJ2-3	.	CASSGPRDLSTDTQYF	TGTGCCAGCAGTGGACCCCGGGACCTCAGTACAGATACGCAGTATTTT
17	TRBV7-3	.	TRBJ2-6	.	CASSPGRPYSGANVLTF	TGTGCCAGCAGCCCCGGACGGCCCTACTCTGGGGCCAACGTCCTGACTTTC
14	TRBV20-1	TRBD2	TRBJ2-7	.	CSARELAGVNEQYF	TGCAGTGCTAGAGAGCTAGCGGGAGTAAACGAGCAGTACTTC
15	TRBV5-1	.	TRBJ2-1	few	CASSLAAGQGFEQFF	TGCGCCAGCAGCTTGGCCGCAGGGCAGGGATTTGAGCAGTTCTTC
14	TRBV5-1	TRBD1	TRBJ1-2	few	CASSLPTGGHGYTF	TGCGCCAGCAGCTTGCCCACAGGGGGCCATGGCTACACCTTC
14	TRBV5-6	.	TRBJ1-4	.	CASSFSSRGEKLFF	TGTGCCAGCAGCTTCTCGAGTAGAGGGGAAAAACTGTTTTTT
13	TRBV11-2	.	TRBJ2-7	.	CAGSFNEAYEQYF	TGTGCCGGCAGCTTTAATGAAGCCTACGAGCAGTACTTC
11	TRBV20-1	.	TRBJ1-2	few	CSASPPYGYTF	TGCAGTGCTAGTCCCCCCTATGGCTACACCTTC
14	TRBV6-5	.	TRBJ2-7	.	CASSYGPSQYEQYF	TGTGCCAGCAGTTACGGGCCGTCTCAATACGAGCAGTACTTC
15	TRBV4-2	.	TRBJ2-2	.	CASSQLTADTGELFF	TGTGCCAGCAGCCAACTGACAGCGGACACCGGGGAGCTGTTTTTT
11	TRBV29-1	.	TRBJ2-7	.	CSVVRSHEQYF	TGCAGCGTTGTTCGTTCTCACGAGCAGTACTTC
14	TRBV5-1	TRBD1	TRBJ2-1	.	CASRGDRGNGEQFF	TGCGCCAGCAGGGGGGACAGGGGAAATGGTGAGCAGTTCTTC
16	TRBV5-1	.	TRBJ1-4	few	CASSLVGPRANEKLFF	TGCGCCAGCAGCTTGGTGGGTCCGCGGGCTAATGAAAAACTGTTTTTT
15	TRBV4-3	TRBD1	TRBJ2-7	.	CASSQEGQLSYEQYF	TGCGCCAGCAGCCAAGAGGGACAGCTGAGCTACGAGCAGTACTTC
14	TRBV29-1	TRBD1	TRBJ2-1	.	CSAHRGLLRETQFF	TGCAGCGCGCACAGGGGGCTCCTACGGGAGACCCAGTTCTTC
17	TRBV4-3	TRBD2	TRBJ2-2	.	CASSQEASGANTGELFF	TGCGCCAGCAGCCAAGAGGCTAGCGGGGCGAACACCGGGGAGCTGTTTTTT
19	TRBV12-3/TRBV12-4	.	TRBJ1-5	once	CASSLQVAYLSNSNQPQHF	TGTGCCAGCAGTTTACAAGTGGCCTATCTCTCCAATAGCAATCAGCCCCAGCATTTT
12	TRBV2	.	TRBJ2-1	few	CASSVGRFGQFF	TGTGCCAGCAGTGTGGGGCGCTTCGGGCAGTTCTTC
16	TRBV6-5	.	TRBJ2-1	.	CASSRSSGGRNNEQFF	TGTGCCAGCAGCCGATCTTCTGGGGGGCGAAACAATGAGCAGTTCTTC
13	TRBV20-1	TRBD1	TRBJ1-4	few	CSARDRGHEKLFF	TGCAGTGCTAGAGACAGGGGGCATGAAAAACTGTTTTTT
15	TRBV4-3	.	TRBJ2-1	.	CASSYGVSSSNEQFF	TGCGCCAGCAGCTACGGCGTGTCGAGCAGCAATGAGCAGTTCTTC
15	TRBV7-2	.	TRBJ2-2	once	CASSLGGRMTGELLF	TGTGCCAGCAGCTTAGGAGGGAGGATGACCGGGGAGCTGTTGTTT
16	TRBV15	TRBD2	TRBJ2-5	.	CATSRRTSGGQETQYF	TGTGCCACCAGCAGACGGACTAGCGGGGGCCAAGAGACCCAGTACTTC
14	TRBV7-6	.	TRBJ2-5	few	CASSSRWMTETQYF	TGTGCCAGCAGCTCCCGTTGGATGACGGAGACCCAGTACTTC
11	TRBV29-1	.	TRBJ2-1	.	CSAAFYNEQFF	TGCAGCGCCGCGTTTTACAATGAGCAGTTCTTC
13	TRBV12-5	.	TRBJ2-5	few	CASGLDGDEAQYF	TGTGCTAGTGGTTTGGACGGGGATGAGGCCCAGTACTTC
19	TRBV28	.	TRBJ1-1	.	CASSELPDAVNSWDAEAFF	TGTGCCAGCAGTGAGCTACCAGATGCCGTAAATTCTTGGGACGCTGAAGCTTTCTTT
11	TRBV29-1	TRBD2	TRBJ2-3	few	CSVREADTQYF	TGCAGCGTCCGGGAGGCAGATACGCAGTATTTT
15	TRBV5-1	TRBD1	TRBJ2-3	.	CASSLQGASTDTRYF	TGCGCCAGCAGCTTACAGGGGGCCTCCACAGATACGCGGTATTTT
13	TRBV4-1	.	TRBJ2-4	many	CASSQDRAPIQYF	TGCGCCAGCAGCCAAGATAGGGCCCCCATTCAGTACTTC
14	TRBV5-5	.	TRBJ2-7	.	CASSLGQSNYEQYF	TGTGCCAGCAGCTTGGGGCAGTCAAACTACGAGCAGTACTTC
14	TRBV24-1	.	TRBJ2-6	.	CATGQHSGANVLTF	TGTGCCACCGGACAACACTCTGGGGCCAACGTCCTGACTTTC
14	TRBV4-3	.	TRBJ2-5	.	CASSQAVDQETQYF	TGCGCCAGCAGCCAAGCAGTAGATCAAGAGACCCAGTACTTC
16	TRBV11-2	.	TRBJ2-3	few	CASSSLAGGVADTQYF	TGTGCCAGCAGCTCCCTTGCCGGGGGTGTCGCAGATACGCAGTATTTT
14	TRBV5-1	.	TRBJ1-3	.	CASSLTENGNTIYF	TGCGCCAGCAGCCTGACAGAAAACGGAAACACCATATATTTT
15	TRBV15	.	TRBJ1-1	few	CATSRDRTTVLEAFF	TGTGCCACCAGCAGAGATCGGACAACGGTATTAGAAGCTTTCTTT
16	TRBV6-6	.	TRBJ2-7	few	CASSYEPPVLSYEQYF	TGTGCCAGCAGTTACGAGCCACCAGTCCTCTCCTACGAGCAGTACTTC
14	TRBV7-2	TRBD2	TRBJ2-5	.	CASSLVAGDREQYF	TGTGCCAGCAGCTTAGTAGCGGGGGATCGTGAGCAGTACTTC
15	TRBV29-1	TRBD2	TRBJ2-1	.	CSVRTSGGSYNEQFF	TGCAGCGTTCGGACTAGCGGGGGGTCCTACAATGAGCAGTTCTTC
13	TRBV7-9	TRBD2	TRBJ2-1	.	CASSLTGLAGLFF	TGTGCCAGCAGCTTAACAGGACTAGCGGGTTTGTTCTTC
15	TRBV7-2	.	TRBJ2-7	.	CASSLGLEISYEQYF	TGTGCCAGCAGCTTAGGATTAGAGATCTCCTACGAGCAGTACTTC